This paragraph covers one T cell receptor (beta chain) sequence. The target antigen is unknown. The data were obtained in a study of post-analysis software for immune sequencing data. The overall study: Courses of disease covered relapsing-remitting, secondary progressive and progressive-relapsing multiple sclerosis. Study observations and caveats: People with multiple sclerosis had a significantly lower normalized Chao1 diversity than controls did. Samples made in the same batch grouped tightly together by F measure.

Libraries were made from TCR beta cDNA, and they carried unique molecular identifiers. Researchers reported some 500,000 cDNA molecules coming from roughly 0.93 to 9.6 million T cells. TCRdb processed the PCR reads anew with MiXCR; each CDR3 protein has one entry. In the table there are approximately 770,000 distinct CDR3 sequences, about 43% of which are singletons. Sequencing was carried out using blood. The sequence was collected from a girl aged 10-17 years with multiple sclerosis.

DNA of the CDR3: TGTGCCAGCAGTTGGGTCAACGGGACGGAATACAATGAGCAGTTCTTC. Amino acids: CASSWVNGTEYNEQFF. This chain uses TRBV6-2 or TRBV6-3 with TRBJ2-1, with D perhaps matching TRBD1 or TRBD2 (5 bases each). The CDR3 totals 16 residues. V was shortened by 4 bases and J by 4 bases, with 17 bases between the two germline ends. The V gene's germline CDR1 is MNHEY and CDR2 SVGEGT.